The 14 T cell receptor beta chains in this list originate from one sample, sequenced in a study of neurological immune-mediated disorders. TCRdb itself ran the 5' RACE reads through MiXCR, one entry per CDR3 protein. The sample has about 58,000 distinct CDR3 sequences, roughly 2.5% seen once; the top ten hold 2.5% to 3.5%. The specimen was PBMCs. The receptors stem from a man aged 45-65 years with multiple sclerosis.

This clonotype was observed many times. The gene calls are TRBV20-1 and TRBJ1-6; D is unclear. Between the trimmed V and J ends, which lost 6 bases and 10 bases, there was a span of 16 bases. In germline, CDR1 is DFQATT, CDR2 SNEGSKA (reference sequence). CDR3 length equals 13 residues. The DNA of the CDR3 is TGCAGTGCCACGGACGGCCGAGAATCACCCCTCCACTTT. This gives the protein CSATDGRESPLHF.

Many counts were recorded for this clonotype. The chain joins TRBV6-5 to TRBJ2-7; D is undetermined. Germline V gives CDR1 MNHEY, CDR2 SVGAGI. The CDR3 is made up of 12 amino acids. V was trimmed by 5 bases and J by 3 bases, leaving 8 bases between them. The DNA for the CDR3 is TGTGCCAGCAGTACCGGTAGCTACGAGCAGTACTTC. Protein sequence: CASSTGSYEQYF.

Ten or more counts support this clonotype. This chain uses TRBV5-1 with TRBJ2-1, with D perhaps matching TRBD2 (6 bases). CDR3 length equals 15 residues. In germline, CDR1 is SGHRS, CDR2 YFSETQ. With 0 bases removed from V and 6 bases from J, the gap between germline ends came to 13 bases. The CDR3 region is CASSLAGGWGNEQFF. The CDR3 nucleotides are TGCGCCAGCAGCTTGGCCGGGGGTTGGGGCAATGAGCAGTTCTTC.

The table lists this clonotype with many counts. The chain has TRBV20-1 and TRBJ2-3; D perhaps matches TRBD1 (6 bases). The CDR3 sequence is 13 residues long. Per the germline V gene, CDR1 is DFQATT and CDR2 is SNEGSKA (reference sequence). V was trimmed by 4 bases and J by 0 bases, leaving 8 bases between them. The CDR3 DNA follows: TGCAGTGCTATACAGGGCAGCACAGATACGCAGTATTTT. This sequence encodes CSAIQGSTDTQYF.

This clonotype was found many times. The rearrangement joins TRBV20-1 to TRBJ2-5; 11 nucleotides line up with TRBD2. Germline CDR1 and CDR2: DFQATT and SNEGSKA (reference sequence). The junction had 6 bases not matched to a gene; V was cut back by 6 bases and J by 0 bases. This CDR3 comprises 15 residues. The CDR3 nucleotides read TGCAGTGCGGACCGACTAGCGGGGAACCAAGAGACCCAGTACTTC. Its translation is CSADRLAGNQETQYF.

The rearrangement links TRBV7-2 to TRBJ1-3; tentatively, D is TRBD1 (5 bases). This CDR3 is built from 17 residues. Between the trimmed V and J ends, which lost 5 bases and 0 bases, there was a span of 17 bases. Looked up from germline, CDR1 is SGHTA and CDR2 is FQGNSA. CDR3 sequence reads: CASSPSGGMVSGNTIYF. DNA for the CDR3: TGTGCCAGCAGCCCTTCGGGGGGAATGGTCTCTGGAAACACCATATATTTT. Together with reference TRBV7-2 and TRBJ1-3, the CDR3 gives the full variable domain: GAGVSQSPSNKVTEKGKDVELRCDPISGHTALYWYRQSLGQGLEFLIYFQGNSAPDKSGLPSDRFSAERTGGSVSTLTIQRTQQEDSAVYLCASSPSGGMVSGNTIYFGEGSWLTVV.

This clonotype was seen repeatedly, ten times or more. This chain links TRBV10-3 with TRBJ1-1, with TRBD1 matching 8 bases. Germline lookup yields CDR1 ENHRY and CDR2 SYGVKD. CDR3 length: 14 amino acids. J lost 2 bases, V lost 6 bases, and 5 bases had no gene match. The CDR3 here is CAISGTGTNTEAFF. CDR3 DNA: TGTGCCATCAGCGGGACAGGCACTAACACTGAAGCTTTCTTT.

Many counts were recorded for this clonotype. The chain is built from TRBV10-1 and TRBJ2-1, with D possibly being TRBD2 (7 bases). The germline V gene encodes CDR1 WNHNN and CDR2 SYGVQD (reference sequence). This CDR3 contains 14 residues. V dropped 5 bases and J dropped 5 bases, with 13 bases sitting between them. The CDR3 DNA reads as TGCGCCAGCAGTTATCGGGGGGCGAACAATGAGCAGTTCTTC. This gives the protein CASSYRGANNEQFF.

Details on this clonotype: A clone one base away is much larger, so this may be a read error. The J gene is TRBJ2-7, the V gene TRBV9; D is unresolved. Germline CDR1 and CDR2: SGDLS and YYNGEE. The CDR3 is 14 residues long. V gave up 0 bases and J gave up 3 bases, with 10 bases separating them. CDR3 loop: CASSVETSCYEQYF. DNA for the CDR3: TGTGCCAGCAGCGTAGAGACCTCCTGCTACGAGCAGTACTTC.

This clonotype was counted at least ten times. This rearrangement joins TRBV27 to TRBJ2-7; tentatively, D is TRBD1 (6 bases). There are 14 residues in the CDR3. The ends were cut back, 3 bases at V and 2 bases at J, with 11 bases in the middle. Germline values: CDR1 MNHEY, CDR2 SMNVEV (reference sequence). Here the CDR3 reads CASSFTGPPYEQYF. CDR3 nucleotide sequence: TGTGCCAGCAGTTTTACAGGGCCCCCCTACGAGCAGTACTTC.

This clonotype was counted many times. Here the CDR3 DNA reads TGTGCCAGCAGTTACACGGACAGGGTAGTGAACACTGAAGCTTTCTTT. It encodes CASSYTDRVVNTEAFF. V and J are TRBV6-2 or TRBV6-3 and TRBJ1-1, with 8 bases that match TRBD1. The J segment lost 0 bases and the V segment lost 2 bases, leaving 5 bases of the junction unmatched. Germline lookup yields CDR1 MNHEY and CDR2 SVGEGT. The CDR3 loop spans 16 amino acids.

This clonotype turned up a few times. The chain carries TRBV20-1 and TRBJ1-1; 7 bases align to TRBD1. The CDR3 sequence is 15 residues long. In germline, CDR1 is DFQATT, CDR2 SNEGSKA (reference sequence). After removal of 3 bases from V and 4 bases from J, the junction contained 11 bases not matched to a gene. The CDR3 DNA is TGCAGTGCTAGTAGGCCAGGGGGGAGGAGCACTGAAGCTTTCTTT. This translates into CSASRPGGRSTEAFF.

This clonotype was observed many times. The chain combines TRBV20-1 with TRBJ2-3, with 12 positions matching TRBD2. The CDR3 is 17 residues long. After removal of 1 base from V and 2 bases from J, the junction contained 7 bases not matched to a gene. Per the germline V gene, CDR1 is DFQATT and CDR2 is SNEGSKA (reference sequence). The CDR3 here is CSARVLAGGSFTDTQYF. The CDR3 region has the DNA TGCAGTGCTAGAGTTCTAGCGGGGGGGTCCTTCACAGATACGCAGTATTTT.

This clonotype was counted many times. The genes are TRBV28 and TRBJ1-5; 9 nucleotides match TRBD1. Germline CDR1 reads MDHEN; CDR2 reads SYDVKM. The CDR3 has 17 residues. V gave up 6 bases and J gave up 3 bases; unmatched junction bases: 12. CDR3 sequence reads: CASSKNRRDRVNQPQHF. CDR3 nucleotides: TGTGCCAGCAGCAAGAACCGCCGGGACAGGGTCAATCAGCCCCAGCATTTT.